This is a list of T cell receptor beta chains from one sample in a study of cytomegalovirus exposure and HLA in healthy donors. Data came from immunoSEQ multiplex PCR; TCRdb stores just in-frame clones and leaves some out. Counted here are fewer than 200,000 clones, about 88% occurring once; the ten biggest clones make up 0.2% to 0.3%. Sequenced: PBMCs. These receptors were obtained from a girl under three years old in good health and CMV-seronegative. Both conserved end residues are trimmed from each CDR3. A row's size may be missing; if present it is once, few, many or a size class.

TRBJ1-1	TRBV30	.	AWSVQGTGTWGTEAF
TRBJ1-5	TRBV5-8	.	ASSSNRRQPQH
TRBJ2-1	TRBV5-5	.	ASSLGPRGTGWNEQF
TRBJ2-2	TRBV6-5	.	ASSPTGGDTGELF
TRBJ2-7	TRBV5-6	.	ASSSTGTDEQY
TRBJ2-2	TRBV11-3	.	ASSLVAGAAGELF
TRBJ2-7	TRBV7-2	.	ASSWTSGLYEQY
TRBJ2-1	TRBV19	.	ASSISAGSYNEQF
TRBJ1-5	TRBV7-5	.	ARSTGGDCNQPQH
TRBJ1-6	TRBV27	once	ASSFPIFNSPLH
TRBJ1-1	TRBV19	.	ASKEGVNTEAF
TRBJ2-1	TRBV30	.	AWSYRWNEQF
TRBJ2-1	TRBV5-4	.	ASSFQRAGPNEQF
TRBJ2-7	TRBV19	.	ASSPDRTYEQY
TRBJ2-7	TRBV6-1	.	ASSEAGTASSYEQY
TRBJ2-7	TRBV27	.	ASSLEGAPHEQY
TRBJ1-1	TRBV5-1	.	ASSSLSYTTGGAATEAF
TRBJ2-7	TRBV7-8	.	ASRWTSGDYEQY
TRBJ2-3	TRBV4-1	once	ASSQDYRGLRTDTQY
TRBJ1-1	TRBV23-1	.	ASSPWVGARTEAF
TRBJ2-1	TRBV4-2	.	ASSQEESWREGVYNEQF
TRBJ2-2	TRBV5-1	.	ATPSGTNTGELF
TRBJ2-3	TRBV2	.	ASRLAGSTDTQY
TRBJ2-2	TRBV7-2	.	ASSSAGTTNTGELF
TRBJ2-4	TRBV6-5	.	ASKRGTAKNIQY
TRBJ2-7	TRBV6-1	.	ASSEVGLAGFYEQY
TRBJ1-2	TRBV9	.	ASSAYHDSNYGYT
.	TRBV27	.	ASSTIQGFEQY
TRBJ2-7	TRBV7-9	.	ASSLVGQGAYEQY
TRBJ1-1	TRBV18	.	ASSPQRTGKTMNTEAF
TRBJ2-1	TRBV15	.	ATSRALSGSSYNEQF
TRBJ1-4	TRBV5-4	.	ASSSAGVTNEKLF
TRBJ2-2	TRBV29-1	few	SVVDRGYTGELF
TRBJ1-1	TRBV19	.	ASSMGGRTEAF
TRBJ2-3	TRBV9	.	ASSVDGGGLTQY
TRBJ2-5	TRBV7-6	.	ASRPPGTGQETQY
TRBJ2-7	TRBV19	.	ASSVGSLEQY
TRBJ1-2	TRBV27	once	ASRWGGLGNYGYT
TRBJ2-3	TRBV7-6	.	ASSLGAMAPADTQY
TRBJ2-1	TRBV5-1	.	ASSLGATREGNPYNEQF
TRBJ1-1	TRBV7-9	.	ASSLPRAEPSNTEAF
TRBJ1-1	TRBV7-9	.	ASSPTGQGFMNTEAF
TRBJ2-4	TRBV7-8	.	ASSPSRDLLGSKNIQY
TRBJ2-5	TRBV7-2	once	ASSSGAGPPGGTQY
TRBJ2-5	TRBV18	once	ASSPRRETQY
TRBJ2-1	TRBV6-4	.	ASSVEGRGNEQF
TRBJ2-7	TRBV4-2	.	ASSQALLMSEQY
TRBJ2-1	TRBV29-1	.	SVRTSGTIEQF
TRBJ1-2	TRBV2	.	ASSESSAGLVIDYGYT
TRBJ2-1	TRBV27	.	ASSPEQSLFYNEQF
TRBJ1-3	TRBV6-1	.	ASSLLGSSGNTIY
TRBJ2-3	TRBV7-2	.	ASSIGQQLTDTQY
TRBJ1-4	TRBV27	.	ASSPKGQGRTMSEKLF
TRBJ1-1	TRBV7-6	.	ASSLSQGWDTEAF
TRBJ2-3	TRBV12-5	.	ASGLVSGSGADTQY
TRBJ1-1	TRBV5-1	.	ASSRQFVRQGGAEAF
TRBJ2-5	TRBV5-1	few	ASSLTNQETQY